Listed below are T cell receptor beta chains from one sample, sequenced in a study of blood T cell repertoires in COVID-19. Libraries were prepared by immunoSEQ multiplex PCR; TCRdb keeps only in-frame clonotypes and omits some of them. The sample gives around 180,000 clones, about 74% of which show up once; less than 3% is in the top ten. Specimen: peripheral blood. These TCRs come from a woman older than 75 with acute or convalescent COVID-19. Both conserved end residues are part of each CDR3. A D gene is named only where the DNA matches it firmly. Clone size is stated in some rows and not others, as once, few, many or a class when expanded.

d_call: TRBD2
cdr3_length: 18
clone_size: .
j_call: TRBJ2-4
v_call: TRBV28
cdr3_nt: TGTGCCAGCAGTTTGGAAGCGGGAGGGATCCTAGCCAAAAACATTCAGTACTTC
cdr3_aa: CASSLEAGGILAKNIQYF

d_call: TRBD2
cdr3_length: 15
clone_size: .
j_call: TRBJ2-5
v_call: TRBV6-2/TRBV6-3
cdr3_nt: TGTGCCAGCAGCCGAGGACTAGCGGGAGATGAGACCCAGTACTTC
cdr3_aa: CASSRGLAGDETQYF

d_call: TRBD2
cdr3_length: 17
clone_size: .
j_call: TRBJ2-2
v_call: TRBV2
cdr3_nt: TGTGCCAGCACAGGGACTAGCGGGAGCTCTTACACCGGGGAGCTGTTTTTT
cdr3_aa: CASTGTSGSSYTGELFF

d_call: .
cdr3_length: 18
clone_size: few
j_call: TRBJ1-5
v_call: TRBV28
cdr3_nt: TGTGCCAGCACAACGACAGGAGGGGGGGTTGGGAATGGTCAGCCCCAGCATTTT
cdr3_aa: CASTTTGGGVGNGQPQHF

d_call: TRBD1
cdr3_length: 16
clone_size: once
j_call: TRBJ2-2
v_call: TRBV5-1
cdr3_nt: TGCGCCAGCAGCTTGGGACAGGGGGCGAACACCGGGGAGCTGTTTTTT
cdr3_aa: CASSLGQGANTGELFF

d_call: .
cdr3_length: 13
clone_size: .
j_call: TRBJ1-5
v_call: TRBV5-5
cdr3_nt: TGTGCCAGCAGCTTGCGGACAGATCAGCCCCAGCATTTT
cdr3_aa: CASSLRTDQPQHF

d_call: TRBD1
cdr3_length: 15
clone_size: .
j_call: TRBJ1-3
v_call: TRBV7-8
cdr3_nt: TGTGCCAGCAGCTTAGGACAGGGCTCTGGAAACACCATATATTTT
cdr3_aa: CASSLGQGSGNTIYF

d_call: .
cdr3_length: 15
clone_size: .
j_call: TRBJ2-1
v_call: TRBV27
cdr3_nt: TGTGCCAGCAGTTTACAGAGAGGATCCTACAATGAGCAGTTCTTC
cdr3_aa: CASSLQRGSYNEQFF

d_call: TRBD2
cdr3_length: 16
clone_size: once
j_call: TRBJ2-5
v_call: TRBV5-1
cdr3_nt: TGCGCCAGCAGCTTGTCTCCTAGCGGGACGTCGGAGACCCAGTACTTC
cdr3_aa: CASSLSPSGTSETQYF

d_call: .
cdr3_length: 12
clone_size: .
j_call: TRBJ1-2
v_call: TRBV9
cdr3_nt: TGTGCCAGCAAGAGCGGGAACTATGGCTACACCTTC
cdr3_aa: CASKSGNYGYTF

d_call: TRBD1
cdr3_length: 17
clone_size: .
j_call: TRBJ1-3
v_call: TRBV18
cdr3_nt: TGTGCCAGCTCACCAACATCTTCCGGGACAGGGGGAAACACCATATATTTT
cdr3_aa: CASSPTSSGTGGNTIYF

d_call: TRBD2
cdr3_length: 16
clone_size: .
j_call: TRBJ2-7
v_call: TRBV4-3
cdr3_nt: TGCGCCAGCAGCCAAGGAAGACTAGCATTTTTCTACGAGCAGTACTTC
cdr3_aa: CASSQGRLAFFYEQYF

d_call: .
cdr3_length: 14
clone_size: .
j_call: TRBJ1-2
v_call: TRBV3-1/TRBV3-2
cdr3_nt: TGTGCCAGCAGCCCCCTAGACAGGACCTATGGCTACACCTTC
cdr3_aa: CASSPLDRTYGYTF

d_call: TRBD1
cdr3_length: 15
clone_size: once
j_call: TRBJ2-2
v_call: TRBV28
cdr3_nt: TGTGCCAGCAGAGGACAGGGGGGGTTCACCGGGGAGCTGTTTTTT
cdr3_aa: CASRGQGGFTGELFF

d_call: .
cdr3_length: 15
clone_size: .
j_call: TRBJ1-4
v_call: TRBV5-1
cdr3_nt: TGCGCCAGCAGCGGAACAGGAGATCAGGGTGAAAAACTGTTTTTT
cdr3_aa: CASSGTGDQGEKLFF

d_call: .
cdr3_length: 15
clone_size: .
j_call: TRBJ2-1
v_call: TRBV7-8
cdr3_nt: TGTGCCAGCAGCTTCAGGACAGCGAACATCAATGAGCAGTTCTTC
cdr3_aa: CASSFRTANINEQFF

d_call: .
cdr3_length: 15
clone_size: .
j_call: TRBJ1-1
v_call: TRBV5-8
cdr3_nt: TGTGCCAGCAGCTCCGGGGGGACACCGAACACTGAAGCTTTCTTT
cdr3_aa: CASSSGGTPNTEAFF

d_call: TRBD2
cdr3_length: 18
clone_size: .
j_call: TRBJ2-1
v_call: TRBV19
cdr3_nt: TGTGCCAGTAGTATAGGGCTAGCGGGAGGCGACTCCTACAATGAGCAGTTCTTC
cdr3_aa: CASSIGLAGGDSYNEQFF

d_call: TRBD1
cdr3_length: 18
clone_size: .
j_call: TRBJ1-2
v_call: TRBV9
cdr3_nt: TGTGCCAGCAGCACAGTGGGGGACAGGGGTTTCGGGGACTATGGCTACACCTTC
cdr3_aa: CASSTVGDRGFGDYGYTF

d_call: .
cdr3_length: 15
clone_size: .
j_call: TRBJ1-6
v_call: TRBV10-3
cdr3_nt: TGTGCCATCAGTCCCCAGGGAGGCGATAATTCACCCCTCCACTTT
cdr3_aa: CAISPQGGDNSPLHF

d_call: .
cdr3_length: 15
clone_size: .
j_call: TRBJ1-6
v_call: TRBV6-5
cdr3_nt: TGTGCCAGCAGCGTTTCGGGACTGAGAAATTCACCCCTCCACTTT
cdr3_aa: CASSVSGLRNSPLHF

d_call: TRBD2
cdr3_length: 14
clone_size: few
j_call: TRBJ2-1
v_call: TRBV7-9
cdr3_nt: TGTGCCAGCAGCTTACTAGGGACTAGCGATGAGCAGTTCTTC
cdr3_aa: CASSLLGTSDEQFF

d_call: TRBD2
cdr3_length: 16
clone_size: .
j_call: TRBJ2-1
v_call: TRBV28
cdr3_nt: TGTGCCAGCAGCCCCGCGGGGAGCGGGAGGGTCAATGAGCAGTTCTTC
cdr3_aa: CASSPAGSGRVNEQFF

d_call: .
cdr3_length: 15
clone_size: once
j_call: TRBJ2-7
v_call: TRBV4-3
cdr3_nt: TGCGCCAGCAGCCAAGGGTCCGCGGGGTACTACGAGCAGTACTTC
cdr3_aa: CASSQGSAGYYEQYF

d_call: TRBD1
cdr3_length: 14
clone_size: .
j_call: TRBJ2-7
v_call: TRBV28
cdr3_nt: TGTGCCAGCAGTTCCCCAGGGGGTACCCACGAGCAGTACTTC
cdr3_aa: CASSSPGGTHEQYF

d_call: .
cdr3_length: 14
clone_size: .
j_call: TRBJ1-4
v_call: TRBV18
cdr3_nt: TGTGCCAGCTCCGACGGAGCAACTAATGAAAAACTGTTTTTT
cdr3_aa: CASSDGATNEKLFF

d_call: .
cdr3_length: 12
clone_size: .
j_call: TRBJ1-3
v_call: TRBV7-2
cdr3_nt: TGTGCCAGCAGCGACACGGGAAACACCATATATTTT
cdr3_aa: CASSDTGNTIYF

d_call: .
cdr3_length: 16
clone_size: .
j_call: TRBJ2-3
v_call: TRBV11-3
cdr3_nt: TGTGCCAGCAGCTTCAGCGGAGCATCTAGCACAGATACGCAGTATTTT
cdr3_aa: CASSFSGASSTDTQYF

d_call: .
cdr3_length: 16
clone_size: .
j_call: TRBJ1-2
v_call: TRBV5-6
cdr3_nt: TGTGCCAGCAACCTTCTTGGGGGGGGCGCAGACTATGGCTACACCTTC
cdr3_aa: CASNLLGGGADYGYTF

d_call: .
cdr3_length: 19
clone_size: .
j_call: TRBJ2-3
v_call: TRBV24-1
cdr3_nt: TGTGCCACCAGTGATTTGTGGTCAGGGGGGCTCAACTACACAGATACGCAGTATTTT
cdr3_aa: CATSDLWSGGLNYTDTQYF

d_call: .
cdr3_length: 13
clone_size: .
j_call: TRBJ2-4
v_call: TRBV2
cdr3_nt: TGTGCCAGCTCGGTTGAATCCAAAAACATTCAGTACTTC
cdr3_aa: CASSVESKNIQYF

d_call: TRBD2
cdr3_length: 17
clone_size: .
j_call: TRBJ2-1
v_call: TRBV24-1
cdr3_nt: TGTGCCACCAGCCACACCATCTGGGAGCGGGAGTTCTATGAGCAGTTCTTC
cdr3_aa: CATSHTIWEREFYEQFF

d_call: TRBD1
cdr3_length: 14
clone_size: .
j_call: TRBJ1-2
v_call: TRBV27
cdr3_nt: TGTGCCAGCAGTTTATTAGGACAGGGCTATGGCTACACCTTC
cdr3_aa: CASSLLGQGYGYTF

d_call: .
cdr3_length: 12
clone_size: .
j_call: TRBJ1-6
v_call: TRBV9
cdr3_nt: TGTGCCAGTCGGACAGAGAATTCACCCCTCCACTTT
cdr3_aa: CASRTENSPLHF

d_call: TRBD2
cdr3_length: 18
clone_size: .
j_call: TRBJ2-3
v_call: TRBV19
cdr3_nt: TGTGCCAGTAGTTTGTCCGGGACTAGCGGGAGAGGAACAGATACGCAGTATTTT
cdr3_aa: CASSLSGTSGRGTDTQYF

d_call: TRBD1
cdr3_length: 18
clone_size: .
j_call: TRBJ2-7
v_call: TRBV18
cdr3_nt: TGTGCCAGCTCACCATTTTTATCTCCGGGACAGGACTCCTACGAGCAGTACTTC
cdr3_aa: CASSPFLSPGQDSYEQYF

d_call: TRBD1
cdr3_length: 15
clone_size: .
j_call: TRBJ1-4
v_call: TRBV7-2
cdr3_nt: TGTGCCAGCAGCCCCGGACAGGGAAGGGTTGAAAAACTGTTTTTT
cdr3_aa: CASSPGQGRVEKLFF

d_call: TRBD1
cdr3_length: 16
clone_size: .
j_call: TRBJ1-5
v_call: TRBV5-1
cdr3_nt: TGCGCCAGCAGCTTGGCCGGGACAGGGGGCAATCAGCCCCAGCATTTT
cdr3_aa: CASSLAGTGGNQPQHF

d_call: .
cdr3_length: 10
clone_size: .
j_call: TRBJ1-5
v_call: TRBV19
cdr3_nt: TGTGCCAGTGGGGCTAAGCCCCAGCATTTT
cdr3_aa: CASGAKPQHF

d_call: TRBD2
cdr3_length: 16
clone_size: few
j_call: TRBJ2-5
v_call: TRBV9
cdr3_nt: TGTGCCAGCAGCGGGTTGGGACTAGCGGGAGCTGAGACCCAGTACTTC
cdr3_aa: CASSGLGLAGAETQYF

d_call: .
cdr3_length: 13
clone_size: few
j_call: TRBJ2-1
v_call: TRBV4-1
cdr3_nt: TGCGCCAGCAGCAATAAGCGAAACAATGAGCAGTTCTTC
cdr3_aa: CASSNKRNNEQFF

d_call: TRBD1
cdr3_length: 15
clone_size: many
j_call: TRBJ2-7
v_call: TRBV19
cdr3_nt: TGTGCCAGTACACGGACGGGACAGGAGTCCTACGAGCAGTACTTC
cdr3_aa: CASTRTGQESYEQYF

d_call: TRBD2
cdr3_length: 16
clone_size: few
j_call: TRBJ2-7
v_call: TRBV18
cdr3_nt: TGTGCCAGCTCACCTCCGACTAGCGGGAGCTCCTACGAGCAGTACTTC
cdr3_aa: CASSPPTSGSSYEQYF

d_call: TRBD1
cdr3_length: 15
clone_size: .
j_call: TRBJ2-3
v_call: TRBV5-1
cdr3_nt: TGCGCCAGCAGCCGGGACAGGGTGGGCACAGATACGCAGTATTTT
cdr3_aa: CASSRDRVGTDTQYF

d_call: TRBD2
cdr3_length: 14
clone_size: .
j_call: TRBJ2-3
v_call: TRBV7-9
cdr3_nt: TGTGCCAGCAGATTACTAGCGGGAGTAGATACGCAGTATTTT
cdr3_aa: CASRLLAGVDTQYF

d_call: .
cdr3_length: 17
clone_size: .
j_call: TRBJ2-7
v_call: TRBV21-1
cdr3_nt: TGTGCCAGCAGCCCCCATGGGGGCCGACTAGCGGTCTACGAGCAGTACTTC
cdr3_aa: CASSPHGGRLAVYEQYF